These 24 T cell receptor beta chains were sequenced from one sample in a study of T cell responses to AZD1222 COVID-19 vaccine (dated by TCRdb to about 2021). The sample's time point label is to be understood as: about 28 days (+/-7) after the second vaccine dose. The protocol used for the library was the immunoSEQ multiplex PCR assay. TCRdb took this table from immuneACCESS and kept in-frame rearrangements with V and J called. Such tables lack part of the clones; where checked against another copy, unresolved V genes explain under half of the gap, and the rest is unexplained. The table for this sample lists 120,000 to 150,000 clones; about 94% of them were counted only once. In total, the top ten clones hold roughly 4% of the sample. Material: peripheral blood, obtained 28 days after the second AZD1222 dose. The receptors shown here come from an adult who received the AZD1222 COVID-19 vaccine.

This chain connects TRBV3-1 (or the pseudogene TRBV3-2) to TRBJ1-2; 9 bases match TRBD1. Per germline, CDR1 LGHDT and CDR2 YNNKEL (reference sequence). This CDR3 has 15 residues. The V gene end was trimmed by 4 bases and the J gene end by 3 bases; junction bases not matched to a gene: 6. The CDR3 spells CASSPTGGAHYGYTF. The CDR3 DNA sequence: TGTGCCAGCAGCCCCACAGGGGGCGCTCACTATGGCTACACCTTC.

In nucleotides, the CDR3 is TGTGCCATCACCGACTCGATTTTCACAGATACGCAGTATTTT. Encoded protein: CAITDSIFTDTQYF. The V call is TRBV10-3, the J call TRBJ2-3; D unresolved. V was cut by 7 bases and J by 2 bases, with 13 bases left in between. The CDR3 is 14 residues long. The germline V gene has CDR1 ENHRY and CDR2 SYGVKD.

The rearrangement joins TRBV6-2 or TRBV6-3 to TRBJ2-5; TRBD2 agrees at 9 bases. The V and J ends lost 6 bases and 1 base, in that order; junction bases with no gene match: 3. This CDR3 spans 14 amino acids. Germline values: CDR1 MNHEY, CDR2 SVGEGT. CDR3 in amino acids: CASSRLAAQETQYF. The CDR3 DNA sequence: TGTGCCAGCAGCCGACTAGCGGCCCAAGAGACCCAGTACTTC.

The rearrangement uses TRBV11-3 and TRBJ2-5; 8 nucleotides align to TRBD1. With V trimmed by 8 bases and J by 4 bases, 6 bases remained unmatched. CDR1 SGHNT and CDR2 YENEEA come from the germline V gene. The CDR3 has 13 amino acids. The CDR3 region is CASALTGVETQYF. The CDR3 region has the DNA TGTGCCAGCGCCCTGACAGGGGTAGAGACCCAGTACTTC. The variable domain in full, completed from reference TRBV11-3 and TRBJ2-5, reads EAGVVQSPRYKIIEKKQPVAFWCNPISGHNTLYWYLQNLGQGPELLIRYENEEAVDDSQLPKDRFSAERLKGVDSTLKIQPAELGDSAVYLCASALTGVETQYFGPGTRLLVL.

This clone occurred once. This chain connects TRBV4-3 to TRBJ2-1, with TRBD2 as a possible D gene (5 bases). The germline V and J ends were trimmed by 0 bases and 5 bases, with 8 bases remaining between them. The CDR3 totals 14 residues. The germline gives CDR1 LGHNA, CDR2 YSLEER. The CDR3 here is CASSQDLRDNEQFF. The CDR3, as DNA: TGCGCCAGCAGCCAAGATTTGAGGGACAATGAGCAGTTCTTC.

The chain employs TRBV7-9 and TRBJ2-3; 7 nucleotides line up with TRBD2. Germline CDR1 SEHNR, CDR2 FQNEAQ (reference sequence). The CDR3 contains 14 residues. V trimming: 5 bases; J trimming: 6 bases; junction bases outside the gene matches: 8. CDR3 sequence reads: CASSARGGVDTQYF. The CDR3 region has the DNA TGTGCCAGCAGCGCCCGCGGGGGTGTCGATACGCAGTATTTT. Full variable domain (missing parts from reference TRBV7-9 and TRBJ2-3): DTGVSQNPRHKITKRGQNVTFRCDPISEHNRLYWYRQTLGQGPEFLTYFQNEAQLEKSRLLSDRFSAERPKGSFSTLEIQRTEQGDSAMYLCASSARGGVDTQYFGPGTRLTVL.

V gene TRBV28 combines with J gene TRBJ2-3; 7 bases match TRBD1. The CDR3 runs 15 residues. J lost 2 bases, V lost 6 bases, and 8 bases had no gene match. Germline CDR1 is MDHEN and CDR2 is SYDVKM. This CDR3 is CASSPSTGITDTQYF. The CDR3 coding sequence is TGTGCCAGCAGCCCCTCGACAGGGATCACAGATACGCAGTATTTT.

This chain connects TRBV19 to TRBJ1-1, with no clear D. Germline assignment: CDR1 LNHDA and CDR2 SQIVND (reference sequence). This CDR3 spans 17 amino acids. V was trimmed by 3 bases and J by 1 base, leaving 18 bases between them. CDR3 amino acids: CASSMIGVGIGNTEAFF. The CDR3 DNA follows: TGTGCCAGTAGTATGATAGGAGTTGGGATCGGGAACACTGAAGCTTTCTTT.

The V and J genes are TRBV13 and TRBJ2-7; 8 bases are a match to TRBD2. CDR3 length: 14 residues. Germline V gives CDR1 PRHDT, CDR2 FYEKMQ (reference sequence). V was pared by 5 bases and J by 5 bases, with 8 bases of the junction left unmatched. The CDR3 nucleotides are TGTGCCAGCAGCCCAATTAGCGGGATGAACGAGCAGTACTTC. This sequence encodes CASSPISGMNEQYF.

V is TRBV24-1 and J is TRBJ2-3; D might be TRBD2 (5 bases). CDR3 length: 15 residues. Trimming shortened V by 4 bases and J by 0 bases, and 10 bases separated the two germline ends. CDR1 and CDR2 (germline): KGHDR, SFDVKD. CDR3 amino acids: CATSEEAGSTDTQYF. In DNA form, the CDR3 reads TGTGCCACCAGTGAAGAGGCGGGTAGCACAGATACGCAGTATTTT.

The chain combines TRBV15 with TRBJ2-3; 8 bases agree with TRBD1. The CDR3 covers 14 residues. Germline CDR1 LNHNV, CDR2 YYDKDF (reference sequence). V dropped 8 bases and J dropped 2; count of bases not matched to a gene: 6. CDR3 region: CATGAGQDTDTQYF. The CDR3 DNA sequence: TGTGCCACCGGGGCGGGACAGGACACAGATACGCAGTATTTT.

The chain carries TRBV19 and TRBJ1-5; 7 nucleotides align to TRBD1. The CDR3 sequence is 16 residues long. V lost 5 bases to trimming and J lost 5 bases; unmatched junction nucleotides: 12. Germline V gene sequence: CDR1 LNHDA, CDR2 SQIVND (reference sequence). The CDR3 DNA follows: TGTGCCAGTAGTCGCAGGGGGTCCATGGGGGATCAGCCCCAGCATTTT. Amino acid sequence: CASSRRGSMGDQPQHF. The full variable domain, completed using reference TRBV19 and TRBJ1-5, is DGGITQSPKYLFRKEGQNVTLSCEQNLNHDAMYWYRQDPGQGLRLIYYSQIVNDFQKGDIAEGYSVSREKKESFPLTVTSAQKNPTAFYLCASSRRGSMGDQPQHFGDGTRLSIL.

This rearrangement joins TRBV11-3 to TRBJ1-2, with D hard to call. The CDR3 contains 12 residues. Germline CDR1 reads SGHNT; CDR2 reads YENEEA. V was pared by 6 bases and J by 8 bases, with 13 bases between. The CDR3 coding sequence is TGTGCCAGCAGTCCTCCTGATTGCGGCTACACCTTC. Translation gives CASSPPDCGYTF. The full variable domain, with the rest looked up from reference TRBV11-3 and TRBJ1-2, is EAGVVQSPRYKIIEKKQPVAFWCNPISGHNTLYWYLQNLGQGPELLIRYENEEAVDDSQLPKDRFSAERLKGVDSTLKIQPAELGDSAVYLCASSPPDCGYTFGSGTRLTVV.

The chain joins TRBV6-5 to TRBJ2-6; the D is unclear. Trimming removed 7 bases from V and 4 bases from J, with 5 bases in between. The CDR3 runs 12 residues. CDR1 is MNHEY and CDR2 is SVGAGI in the germline V gene. CDR3 amino acids: CASMVGANVLTF. CDR3 sequence (DNA): TGTGCCAGCATGGTGGGGGCCAACGTCCTGACTTTC.

This clone has a single count. The chain has TRBV10-3 and TRBJ1-3; D ambiguous. The CDR3 is made up of 14 amino acids. Trimming shortened V by 3 bases and J by 7 bases, and 13 bases separated the two germline ends. Germline CDR1 ENHRY, CDR2 SYGVKD. The CDR3 DNA reads TGTGCCATCAGTGATGAGGGCAGGACCAACACCATATATTTT. It codes for CAISDEGRTNTIYF.

V is TRBV6-2 or TRBV6-3 and J is TRBJ2-5, with 8 positions matching TRBD2. CDR3 size: 18 residues. The junction had 11 bases not matched to a gene; V was cut back by 0 bases and J by 2 bases. Germline V gene sequence: CDR1 MNHEY, CDR2 SVGEGT. The CDR3 nucleotides read TGTGCCAGCAGTTACTCCCTCGGAGGTAGCGGGGCGCAAGAGACCCAGTACTTC. The encoded protein is CASSYSLGGSGAQETQYF.

The V and J genes are TRBV28 and TRBJ2-3, with D uncertain. Deletions cut 5 bases from V and 7 bases from J, with 28 bases between. This CDR3 region has 18 residues. Germline V lookup: CDR1 MDHEN, CDR2 SYDVKM. The DNA for the CDR3 is TGTGCCAGCAGTCAAGACTTAGGGATTGGCTCGGACCTGAATACGCAGTATTTT. As protein: CASSQDLGIGSDLNTQYF.

The chain recombines TRBV19 with TRBJ2-2, with 7 nucleotides matching TRBD1. Trimming cost V 5 bases and J 2 bases; bases outside gene matches: 5. CDR3 length: 15 residues. The germline CDR1 and CDR2 sequences are LNHDA and SQIVND (reference sequence). The CDR3 nucleotides are TGTGCCAGTAGTCTCGGGACAGTAAACACCGGGGAGCTGTTTTTT. It specifies CASSLGTVNTGELFF.

CDR3 nucleotide sequence: TGTGCCAGCAGCTCTGTGGGCGGTGGTAACTATGGCTACACCTTC. It specifies CASSSVGGGNYGYTF. This rearrangement joins TRBV5-4 to TRBJ1-2; D ambiguous. Trimming removed 3 bases at V and 1 base at J, with 13 bases between. Germline-derived CDR1 and CDR2 are SGHNT and YYREEE (reference sequence). The CDR3 length is 15 residues.

Note on this clone: The junction shows a germline mismatch at one end, possibly a read error. The chain recombines TRBV6-2 or TRBV6-3 with TRBJ2-2; D is perhaps TRBD1 or TRBD2 (5 bases each). There are 13 residues in the CDR3. Germline values: CDR1 MNHEY, CDR2 SVGEGT. The CDR3 spells CASTYLGAGELFF. In DNA form, the CDR3 reads TGTGCCAGCACTTACCTGGGGGCCGGGGAGCTGTTTTTT.

This sequence joins TRBV10-3 and TRBJ1-2; possible D gene TRBD1, 6 bases. CDR1 is ENHRY, CDR2 SYGVKD, per germline. V lost 7 bases, J lost 7 bases, and 7 bases lay in between. The CDR3 consists of 10 residues. CDR3 coding DNA: TGTGCCATCAAGACAGGTGGCTACACCTTC. Translation: CAIKTGGYTF.

The V call is TRBV9, the J call TRBJ2-1, with D possibly being TRBD1 (6 bases). The CDR3 has 16 residues. Trimming took off 2 bases at V and 2 bases at J, with 14 bases between the two ends. Germline-derived CDR1 and CDR2 are SGDLS and YYNGEE. The CDR3 loop reads CASSVTTGQAYNEQFF. As DNA, the CDR3 is TGTGCCAGCAGCGTCACTACGGGACAAGCCTACAATGAGCAGTTCTTC.

DNA of the CDR3: TGTGCCAGCAGTTACTCGGGACAGGGGGCTGACGAGCAGTACTTC. Its translation is CASSYSGQGADEQYF. This chain connects TRBV6-6 to TRBJ2-7; 12 bases agree with TRBD1. V shed 0 bases and J 5 bases; nucleotides not matched to a gene: 2. Germline CDR1 MNHNY, CDR2 SVGAGI (reference sequence). CDR3 length: 15 residues.

This chain uses TRBV28 with TRBJ2-2; D is possibly TRBD1 (6 bases). Germline V gives CDR1 MDHEN, CDR2 SYDVKM. Between the trimmed V and J ends, which lost 8 bases and 5 bases, there was a span of 12 bases. This CDR3 spans 13 amino acids. The CDR3 loop reads CASLNRDTGELFF. Here the CDR3 DNA reads TGTGCCAGCCTAAACAGGGATACCGGGGAGCTGTTTTTT.